Described below is a single T cell receptor (beta chain) sequence and its context. Measured with immunoSEQ multiplex PCR; TCRdb has only the in-frame clones, and not every one. The table includes 150,000 or so clones, about 90% detected once. This record belongs to a study of blood T cell repertoires in COVID-19. Study details: From T cells, B-cell-depleted T cells, or PBMCs came the material, which was cDNA or gDNA.

CDR3 length: 15 amino acids. Germline V lookup: CDR1 LNHDA, CDR2 SQIVND (reference sequence). V was clipped by 7 bases and J by 0 bases, with 13 bases between them. The chain has TRBV19 and TRBJ2-1; D is undetermined. The source is an elderly man with acute or convalescent COVID-19. Sequenced material: peripheral blood. CDR3 nucleotides: TGTGCCAGTATCCAATCACCGAGCTCCTACAATGAGCAGTTCTTC. Its translation is CASIQSPSSYNEQFF.